This entry describes one T cell receptor (beta chain). Its antigen is not known. These data belong to a study of cytomegalovirus exposure and HLA in healthy donors. Study-wide findings and caveats: The classifier reportedly diagnosed cytomegalovirus status with high sensitivity and specificity.

Germline V gene data show CDR1 as LNHDA and CDR2 as SQIVND (reference sequence). The V gene end was trimmed by 6 bases and the J gene end by 4 bases; junction bases not matched to a gene: 6. The CDR3 is 14 amino acids. Measured with immunoSEQ multiplex PCR; TCRdb has only the in-frame clones, and not every one. The data contain 60,000 to 75,000 clones, 95% of them singletons. This receptor was identified in a woman under 30 in good health and CMV-seropositive. Material: PBMCs. This chain uses TRBV19 with TRBJ2-1, with 7 bases aligning to TRBD1. For the CDR3, the DNA is TGTGCCAGTAGCCGGGGACAGCGATACAATGAGCAGTTCTTC. Protein: CASSRGQRYNEQFF.